One and the same sample provided the 29 T cell receptor beta chains below, sequenced in a study of cytomegalovirus exposure and HLA in healthy donors. PCR amplification relied on 60 Vbeta primers (plus 13 Jbeta primers). Using immunoSEQ multiplex PCR, the repertoire was profiled, and TCRdb retains in-frame clones only, with some absent. Of 75,000 to 100,000 clones detected, roughly 76% appear once; the ten largest clones hold around 17%. Sample: PBMCs. Receptor source: a woman aged 55-70 years in good health and CMV-seropositive.

The chain has TRBV18 and TRBJ2-3; weak D call: TRBD2 (5 bases). This CDR3 spans 18 amino acids. V was shortened by 3 bases and J by 3 bases, with 22 bases between the two germline ends. Germline V gene data show CDR1 as KGHSH and CDR2 as LQKENI. DNA of the CDR3: TGTGCCAGCTCACCGCTGGGTGGGAGCGCGGTTGGAACAGATACGCAGTATTTT. It specifies CASSPLGGSAVGTDTQYF.

The rearrangement links TRBV7-9 to TRBJ2-3; unclear D gene. The V and J ends lost 4 bases and 2 bases respectively, with 13 bases between them. CDR3 length: 15 amino acids. Per germline, CDR1 SEHNR and CDR2 FQNEAQ (reference sequence). The CDR3 region is CASSYTNAVTDTQYF. The CDR3 nucleotides are TGTGCCAGCAGCTATACGAACGCGGTCACAGATACGCAGTATTTT.

The chain combines TRBV9 with TRBJ2-5, with 10 bases matching TRBD2. Losses at the gene ends were 0 bases for V and 5 bases for J; bases not matched to a gene: 4. Germline lookup yields CDR1 SGDLS and CDR2 YYNGEE. This CDR3 has 15 amino acids. The CDR3, as DNA: TGTGCCAGCAGCGTAGGGCTAGCGGGAGTTGAGACCCAGTACTTC. Translating it yields CASSVGLAGVETQYF.

CDR3 nucleotides: TGTGCCAGCAGCTTAAAGGCTAGCGGGTCTTACAATGAGCAGTTCTTC. Translating gives CASSLKASGSYNEQFF. V gene TRBV7-9 combines with J gene TRBJ2-1; the match to TRBD2 covers 8 bases. Trimming cost V 2 bases and J 4 bases; bases outside gene matches: 7. CDR3 length: 16 residues. Germline CDR1 reads SEHNR; CDR2 reads FQNEAQ (reference sequence).

V and J are TRBV2 and TRBJ2-7, with D unresolved. Germline lookup yields CDR1 SNHLY and CDR2 FYNNEI. The germline V and J ends were trimmed by 8 bases and 0 bases, with 17 bases remaining between them. The CDR3 loop spans 15 amino acids. The chain's CDR3 is CASLHREMSSYEQYF. CDR3 nucleotide sequence: TGTGCCAGCCTCCACCGTGAGATGAGCTCCTACGAGCAGTACTTC.

The V and J genes are TRBV6-5 and TRBJ2-5; TRBD2 is a possible D gene (5 bases). Germline-derived CDR1 and CDR2 are MNHEY and SVGAGI. CDR3 length: 14 residues. Trimming left V 6 bases short and J 5 bases short, with 16 bases between. The CDR3 protein is CASSPIGGWETQYF. In nucleotides, the CDR3 is TGTGCCAGCAGCCCGATAGGAGGTTGGGAGACCCAGTACTTC.

This clone was seen once. Compared with germline, one end of the junction differs, possibly owing to a read error. The sample holds other DNA sequences that translate to the same CDR3. This chain connects TRBV2 to TRBJ2-2, with 8 bases lining up with TRBD2. The CDR3 totals 15 residues. Germline V lookup: CDR1 SNHLY, CDR2 FYNNEI. CDR3 region: CASSEWRGVSGELFF. The CDR3 nucleotides read TGTGCCAGCAGTGAATGGCGGGGGGTTTCCGGGGAGCTGTTTTTC. Full variable domain (missing parts from reference TRBV2 and TRBJ2-2): EPEVTQTPSHQVTQMGQEVILRCVPISNHLYFYWYRQILGQKVEFLVSFYNNEISEKSEIFDDQFSVERPDGSNFTLKIRSTKLEDSAMYFCASSEWRGVSGELFFGEGSRLTVL.

The chain employs TRBV27 and TRBJ1-2; D unclear. The V end was cut by 11 bases, the J end by 8 bases, with 18 bases between. The CDR3 is made up of 12 amino acids. CDR1 MNHEY and CDR2 SMNVEV come from the germline V gene (reference sequence). CDR3 DNA: TGTGCCTCCGGCGTTTTAGGCGGCGGCTACACCTTC. Protein product: CASGVLGGGYTF.

The rearrangement joins TRBV6-6 to TRBJ2-5; weak D call: TRBD2 (5 bases). Trimming pared 0 bases from V and 2 bases from J, leaving 7 bases between. CDR1 is MNHNY, CDR2 SVGAGI, per germline (reference sequence). CDR3 size: 14 residues. CDR3 DNA: TGTGCCAGCAGTTACTCAGGACTGCAAGAGACCCAGTACTTC. Its translation: CASSYSGLQETQYF.

The rearrangement links TRBV27 to TRBJ2-2; D possibly corresponds to TRBD1 (6 bases). CDR1 and CDR2 (germline): MNHEY, SMNVEV (reference sequence). The V end was cut by 2 bases, the J end by 5 bases, with 6 bases between. The CDR3 sequence is 13 residues long. Here the CDR3 DNA reads TGTGCCAGCAGTTTAACAGGGACCGGGGAGCTGTTTTTT. The encoded protein is CASSLTGTGELFF.

This chain connects TRBV27 to TRBJ1-5; D uncertain. The germline gives CDR1 MNHEY, CDR2 SMNVEV (reference sequence). The CDR3 totals 16 residues. The V gene lost 0 bases and the J gene lost 1 base, with 10 bases spanning the gap. As DNA, the CDR3 is TGTGCCAGCAGTTTATCATTTCTACAGAGCAATCAGCCCCAGCATTTT. It specifies CASSLSFLQSNQPQHF.

This clone was seen many times. V is TRBV5-4 and J is TRBJ2-7; D may be TRBD1 (6 bases). This CDR3 is built from 15 residues. The germline V gene encodes CDR1 SGHNT and CDR2 YYREEE (reference sequence). Trimming left V 4 bases short and J 7 bases short, with 21 bases between. As DNA, the CDR3 is TGTGCCAGCAGCACCTGGACAGTGGGGACGGGGGAGCAGTACTTC. As protein: CASSTWTVGTGEQYF.

The chain carries TRBV5-4 and TRBJ1-2, with a tentative D call TRBD1 (6 bases). Looked up from germline, CDR1 is SGHNT and CDR2 is YYREEE (reference sequence). This CDR3 region has 13 residues. V gave up 2 bases and J gave up 1 base, with 6 bases separating them. The CDR3: CASSLQGNYGYTF. In DNA, the CDR3 is TGTGCCAGCAGCTTACAGGGTAACTATGGCTACACCTTC.

The chain combines TRBV15 with TRBJ2-7; no clear D. The CDR3 is 14 amino acids. The V gene lost 0 bases and the J gene lost 3 bases, with 9 bases spanning the gap. Germline V CDR1 and CDR2: LNHNV, YYDKDF (reference sequence). Written as DNA, the CDR3 is TGTGCCACCAGCAGAGATAAACTCAACTACGAGCAGTACTTC. Translation: CATSRDKLNYEQYF.

The CDR3 here is CASSLARVRNYGYTF. The CDR3 DNA reads as TGTGCCAGCAGCTTAGCGAGGGTCCGTAACTATGGCTACACCTTC. The rearrangement links TRBV7-2 to TRBJ1-2; D gene ambiguous. The CDR3 contains 15 residues. Deletions cut 0 bases from V and 1 base from J, with 9 bases between. Germline values: CDR1 SGHTA, CDR2 FQGNSA.

The chain combines TRBV2 with TRBJ2-2; D might be TRBD2 (7 bases). V dropped 8 bases and J dropped 2 bases, with 12 bases sitting between them. CDR3 length: 14 amino acids. Germline CDR1 and CDR2: SNHLY and FYNNEI. The CDR3 DNA follows: TGTGCCAGCTCGGGGGGCCTAAACACCGGGGAGCTGTTTTTT. Encoded protein: CASSGGLNTGELFF.

The V and J genes are TRBV19 and TRBJ2-5; D might be TRBD2 (6 bases). Germline values: CDR1 LNHDA, CDR2 SQIVND (reference sequence). CDR3 length: 15 residues. V shed 5 bases and J shed 2 bases, with 15 bases lying between them. The CDR3 region is CASSVSGTPQETQYF. The CDR3 region has the DNA TGTGCCAGTAGTGTCTCCGGGACTCCTCAAGAGACCCAGTACTTC.

The count of this clone is one. The chain has TRBV14 and TRBJ2-2, with TRBD2 identical over 7 bases. The CDR3 spans 16 residues. V dropped 4 bases and J dropped 1; count of bases not matched to a gene: 6. In germline, CDR1 is SGHDN, CDR2 FVKESK. CDR3 in DNA: TGTGCCAGCAGCCGACAAGCGGGAATGAACACCGGGGAGCTGTTTTTT. The encoded protein is CASSRQAGMNTGELFF.

The chain carries TRBV7-2 and TRBJ1-2; D is unclear. The germline V gene encodes CDR1 SGHTA and CDR2 FQGNSA. This CDR3 region has 15 residues. V was clipped by 6 bases and J by 0 bases, with 14 bases between them. In DNA form, the CDR3 reads TGTGCCAGCAGGACTACGGGCCGGTCTAACTATGGCTACACCTTC. Translating it yields CASRTTGRSNYGYTF.

The chain recombines TRBV29-1 with TRBJ2-3; the D gene is possibly TRBD2 (5 bases). This CDR3 is 13 amino acids long. The germline V gene has CDR1 SQVTM and CDR2 ANQGSEA. Trimming took off 6 bases at V and 4 bases at J, with 14 bases between the two ends. CDR3: CSVPGSPPDTQYF. The CDR3 bases are TGCAGCGTCCCGGGGTCCCCCCCAGATACGCAGTATTTT.

The chain recombines TRBV7-2 with TRBJ1-1, with a tentative D call TRBD1 (5 bases). Trimming shortened V by 5 bases and J by 1 base, and 11 bases separated the two germline ends. The CDR3 is 14 amino acids. The germline CDR1 and CDR2 sequences are SGHTA and FQGNSA. CDR3 DNA sequence: TGTGCCAGCAGCAGGGGAGGGACGAACACTGAAGCTTTCTTT. Translation gives CASSRGGTNTEAFF.

This chain links TRBV30 with TRBJ1-1; no clear D. CDR1 and CDR2 (germline): GTSNPN, SVGIG (reference sequence). CDR3 size: 13 residues. Trimming removed 2 bases at V and 0 bases at J, with 7 bases between. The CDR3 DNA reads TGTGCCTGGAGTAAAATAATGAACACTGAAGCTTTCTTT. It encodes CAWSKIMNTEAFF.

The rearrangement uses TRBV6-1 and TRBJ2-1; 8 bases agree with TRBD2. This CDR3 spans 14 amino acids. With V trimmed by 4 bases and J by 7 bases, 6 bases remained unmatched. Germline V lookup: CDR1 MNHNS, CDR2 SASEGT. The CDR3 DNA follows: TGTGCCAGCAGTGTCTTACTAGCGGAGAATGAGCAGTTCTTC. This translates into CASSVLLAENEQFF.

The rearrangement joins TRBV6-9 to TRBJ2-5; a possible D gene is TRBD2 (5 bases). The closer fit of TRBJ2-7 to the DNA end suggests the J call may be wrong. The germline V gene has CDR1 MNHGY and CDR2 SVAAGI. This CDR3 is built from 14 residues. CDR3 DNA sequence: TGTGCCAGCAGTTTGAGGATAGCGTCCTACGAGCAGTACTTC. It codes for CASSLRIASYEQYF.

In this sample, this clone turned up a few times. The chain joins TRBV7-8 to TRBJ2-2; D perhaps matches TRBD2 (6 bases). The CDR3 has 15 amino acids. V lost 2 bases, J lost 8 bases, and 15 bases lay in between. From germline, CDR1 is SGHVS and CDR2 FQNEAQ. The CDR3 DNA follows: TGTGCCAGCAGCTTAATTCGCCCGGGAGTTGGGGAGCTGTTTTTT. It specifies CASSLIRPGVGELFF. Drawing the rest from reference TRBV7-8 and TRBJ2-2, the complete variable domain is GAGVSQSPRYKVAKRGQDVALRCDPISGHVSLFWYQQALGQGPEFLTYFQNEAQLDKSGLPSDRFFAERPEGSVSTLKIQRTQQEDSAVYLCASSLIRPGVGELFFGEGSRLTVL.

The chain links TRBV18 to TRBJ2-2; 7 bases align to TRBD1. The CDR3 consists of 16 residues. The V segment lost 3 bases and the J segment 4 bases; nucleotides outside the gene matches: 8. Per the germline V gene, CDR1 is KGHSH and CDR2 is LQKENI. CDR3 amino acids: CASSPPGTAITGELFF. The CDR3 DNA reads TGTGCCAGCTCACCCCCCGGGACAGCCATCACCGGGGAGCTGTTTTTT.

The rearrangement joins TRBV6-5 to TRBJ1-5; D uncertain. The V gene's germline CDR1 is MNHEY and CDR2 SVGAGI. V gave up 4 bases and J gave up 7 bases, with 14 bases separating them. The length of the CDR3 is 14 residues. The CDR3 region has the DNA TGTGCCAGCAGTTCCCTACGGGTCGGGCAGCCCCAGCATTTT. Translation: CASSSLRVGQPQHF.

The chain joins TRBV30 to TRBJ2-3; TRBD2 agrees at 7 bases. The CDR3 extends over 12 amino acids. Germline CDR1 is GTSNPN and CDR2 is SVGIG (reference sequence). V was pared by 0 bases and J by 9 bases, with 3 bases of the junction left unmatched. In nucleotides, the CDR3 is TGTGCCTGGAGTGTTAGCGGGTACACGCAGTATTTT. It is translated as CAWSVSGYTQYF.

This clone was seen more than once but under ten times. This chain connects TRBV4-1 to TRBJ2-7; no reliable D call. Germline-derived CDR1 and CDR2 are MGHRA and YSYEKL. Trimming removed 2 bases from V and 1 base from J, with 6 bases in between. The CDR3 loop spans 13 amino acids. CDR3 sequence (DNA): TGCGCCAGCAGCCAAACCCGGTCCTACGAGCAGTACTTC. It yields the protein CASSQTRSYEQYF.